This T cell receptor beta chain was captured by sequencing in a study of shared clonotypes between healthy human individuals. On the study more broadly: The study enrolled a couple of women and three men aged 18 to 49.

Whole-study results and caveats: Enrolling few donors narrowed the genetic and exposure-history diversity that was represented.

Worth noting for this clone: What it binds is not known.

The germline gives CDR1 MDHEN, CDR2 SYDVKM. CDR3 length: 12 residues. The V gene end was trimmed by 2 bases and the J gene end by 6 bases; junction bases not matched to a gene: 1. Authors' processing steps: Filtering differed because ImmunoSEQ produced junction-only sequences that carried no quality scores. TCRdb's table, derived via immunoSEQ multiplex PCR, lists solely in-frame clones and lacks some. Clonal size and the V and J genes are those of that table, whereas D and trimming came from the DNA. The repertoire holds 400,000 to 600,000 clones, with 70% to 80% as singletons. The TCR sequence derives from a woman between 35 and 50 years old in good health. Some clones in this sample may be carry-over from other donors' samples. J is TRBJ2-7 and V is TRBV28; 7 bases line up with TRBD1. The material sequenced was PBMCs. The CDR3 region has the DNA TGTGCCAGCAGTTTAAGGGGGCGCGAGCAGTACTTC. The encoded protein is CASSLRGREQYF.